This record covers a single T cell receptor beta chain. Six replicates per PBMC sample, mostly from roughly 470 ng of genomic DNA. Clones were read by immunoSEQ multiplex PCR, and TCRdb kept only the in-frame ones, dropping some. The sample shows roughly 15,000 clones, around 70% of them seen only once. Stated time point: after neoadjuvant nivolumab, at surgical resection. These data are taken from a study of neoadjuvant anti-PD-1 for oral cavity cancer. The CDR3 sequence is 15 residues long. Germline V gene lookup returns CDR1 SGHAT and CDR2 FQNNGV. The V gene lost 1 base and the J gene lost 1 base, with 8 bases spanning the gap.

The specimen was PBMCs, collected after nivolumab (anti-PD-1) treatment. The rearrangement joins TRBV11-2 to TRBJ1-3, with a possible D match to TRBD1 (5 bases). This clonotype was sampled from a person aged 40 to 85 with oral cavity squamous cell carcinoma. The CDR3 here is CASSLGSGSGNTIYF. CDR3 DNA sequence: TGTGCCAGCAGCTTAGGTTCAGGGTCTGGAAACACCATATATTTT.